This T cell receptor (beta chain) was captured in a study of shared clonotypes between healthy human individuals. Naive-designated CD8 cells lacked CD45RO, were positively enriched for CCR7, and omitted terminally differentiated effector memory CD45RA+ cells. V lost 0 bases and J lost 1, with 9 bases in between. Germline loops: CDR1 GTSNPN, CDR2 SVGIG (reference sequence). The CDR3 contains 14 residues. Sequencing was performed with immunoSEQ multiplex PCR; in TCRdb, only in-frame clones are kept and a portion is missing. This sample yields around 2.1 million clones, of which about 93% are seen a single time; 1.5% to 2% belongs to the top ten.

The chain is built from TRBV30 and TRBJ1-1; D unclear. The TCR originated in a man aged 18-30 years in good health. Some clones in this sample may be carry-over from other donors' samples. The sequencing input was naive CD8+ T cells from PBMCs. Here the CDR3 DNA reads TGTGCCTGGAGTGTTCCAGATTGGAACACTGAAGCTTTCTTT. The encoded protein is CAWSVPDWNTEAFF.